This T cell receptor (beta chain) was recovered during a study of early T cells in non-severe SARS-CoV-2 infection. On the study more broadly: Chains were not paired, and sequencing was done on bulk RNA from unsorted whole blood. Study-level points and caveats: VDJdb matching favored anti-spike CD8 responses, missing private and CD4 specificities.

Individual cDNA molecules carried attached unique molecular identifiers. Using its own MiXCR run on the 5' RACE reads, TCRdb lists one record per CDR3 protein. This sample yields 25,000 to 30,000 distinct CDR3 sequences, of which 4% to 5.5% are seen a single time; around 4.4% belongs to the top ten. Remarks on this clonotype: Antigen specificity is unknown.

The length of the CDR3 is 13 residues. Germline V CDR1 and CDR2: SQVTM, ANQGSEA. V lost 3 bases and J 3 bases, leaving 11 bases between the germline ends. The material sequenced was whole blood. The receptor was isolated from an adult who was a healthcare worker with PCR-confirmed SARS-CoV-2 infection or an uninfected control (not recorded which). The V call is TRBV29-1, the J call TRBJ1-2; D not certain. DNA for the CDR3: TGCAGCGTTGATGCCGCTGGAGACTATGGCTACACCTTC. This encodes CSVDAAGDYGYTF.